This T cell receptor beta chain was found in a study of T cells after yellow fever vaccination. Broader study findings: Highly abundant clonotypes carried over from the bulk population could end up in FACS-sorted repertoires as contaminants. Among all clonotypes, a small share was observed in both CD4 and CD8 compartments.

In TCRdb, the 5' RACE reads were re-called with MiXCR into one record per CDR3 protein. The repertoire holds roughly 85,000 distinct CDR3 sequences, with about an eighth as singletons. This clonotype was detected only once. This CDR3 has 14 residues. Per the germline V gene, CDR1 is SGHNT and CDR2 is YYREEE (reference sequence). The junction had 3 bases not matched to a gene; V was cut back by 2 bases and J by 4 bases. The chain couples TRBV5-4 to TRBJ2-3, with 8 bases fitting TRBD2. The sequences come from CD8+ T cells not binding an NS4B(214-222) dextramer, sorted from PBMCs, collected less than 25 days after the first yellow fever vaccination. The origin of this receptor is a young man who received the YFV17D yellow fever vaccine. The CDR3: CASSFAGGPDTQYF. For the CDR3, the DNA is TGTGCCAGCAGCTTTGCGGGGGGCCCAGATACGCAGTATTTT.